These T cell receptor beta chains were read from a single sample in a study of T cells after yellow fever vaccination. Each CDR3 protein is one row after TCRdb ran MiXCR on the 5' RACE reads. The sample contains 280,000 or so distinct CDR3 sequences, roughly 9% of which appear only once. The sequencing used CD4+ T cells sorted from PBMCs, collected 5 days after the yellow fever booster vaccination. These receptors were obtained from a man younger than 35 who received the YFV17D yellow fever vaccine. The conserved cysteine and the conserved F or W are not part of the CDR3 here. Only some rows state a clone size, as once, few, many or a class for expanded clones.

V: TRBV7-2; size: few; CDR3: ASSPQVPDTQY
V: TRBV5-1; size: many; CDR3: ASSSDGWSTDTQY
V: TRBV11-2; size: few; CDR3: ASSPRWGQAFSGANVLT
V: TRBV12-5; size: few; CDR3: ASGLRLAGGIDTQY
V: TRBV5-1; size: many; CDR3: ASSLRTGQGEQY
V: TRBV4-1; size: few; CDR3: ASSQGQASQETQY
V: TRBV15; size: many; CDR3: ATRRGQGTDTQY
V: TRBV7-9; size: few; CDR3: ASSLESRGTEAF
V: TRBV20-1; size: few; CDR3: SARGGGRHTEGSSAANVLT
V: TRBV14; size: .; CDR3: ASSRGQFSGNTIY
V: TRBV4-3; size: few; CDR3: ASSQVVADTEAF
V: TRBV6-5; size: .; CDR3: ASSRSGTLTDTQY
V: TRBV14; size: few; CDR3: ASSQAYGAGNTIY
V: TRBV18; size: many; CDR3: ASSPGEGTEAF
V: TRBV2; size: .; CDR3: ASRGTSGNTIY
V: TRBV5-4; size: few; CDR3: ASSLLLTGSTDTQY
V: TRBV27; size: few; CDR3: ASSTDTGGNSPLH
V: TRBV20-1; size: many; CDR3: SATRASLAGGTDTQY
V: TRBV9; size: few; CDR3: ASSVWGNTEAF
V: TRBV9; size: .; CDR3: ASSVGSMSGGQETQY
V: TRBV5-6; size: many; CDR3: ASSRRQEGGPQH
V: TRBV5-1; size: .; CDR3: ASSLRQVPGELF
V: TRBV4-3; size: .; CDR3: ASSRDRDGELF
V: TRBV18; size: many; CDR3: ASSKSAAGNTIY
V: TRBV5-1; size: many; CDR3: ASSLGGVRTDTQY
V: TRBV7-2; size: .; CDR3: ASSLASGSTEAF
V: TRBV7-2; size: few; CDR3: ASSTSGEETQY
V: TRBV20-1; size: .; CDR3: SARNLKPERRKQETQY
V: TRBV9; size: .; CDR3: ASSAQRTDTQY
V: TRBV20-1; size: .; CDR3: SAGTSYEQY
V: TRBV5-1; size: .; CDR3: ASSPSTGGNQPQH
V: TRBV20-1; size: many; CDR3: SARRTGPHGYT
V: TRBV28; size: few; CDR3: ASSSISRGGETQY
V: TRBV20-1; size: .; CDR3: SAKGWPGLNTEAF
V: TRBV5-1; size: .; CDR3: ASRIGAMDEKLF
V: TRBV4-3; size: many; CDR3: ASSQDRGLPGYT
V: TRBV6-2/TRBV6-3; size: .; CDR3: ASSYWGGGQLQETQY
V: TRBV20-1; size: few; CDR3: SARQGAQLHSPLH
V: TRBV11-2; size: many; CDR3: ASSLDPRRTEAF
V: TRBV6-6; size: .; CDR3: ASRQGGGQGYEQY
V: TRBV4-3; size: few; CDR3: ASSPETEPNSPLH
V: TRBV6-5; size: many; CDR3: ASRDRVRHEAF
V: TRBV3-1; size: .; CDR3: ASSFHSDTQY
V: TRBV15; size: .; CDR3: ATSRPRDRGPGELF
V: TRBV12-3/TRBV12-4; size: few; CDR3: ASSVSGRRHT
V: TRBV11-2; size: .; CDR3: ASTIGGSWGELF
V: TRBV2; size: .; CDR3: ASREYGYT
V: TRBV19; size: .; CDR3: ASSPEEGTEAF
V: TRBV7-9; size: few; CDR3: ASSQAGPGANVLT
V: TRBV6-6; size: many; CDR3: ASSGAGTGRWAPLH